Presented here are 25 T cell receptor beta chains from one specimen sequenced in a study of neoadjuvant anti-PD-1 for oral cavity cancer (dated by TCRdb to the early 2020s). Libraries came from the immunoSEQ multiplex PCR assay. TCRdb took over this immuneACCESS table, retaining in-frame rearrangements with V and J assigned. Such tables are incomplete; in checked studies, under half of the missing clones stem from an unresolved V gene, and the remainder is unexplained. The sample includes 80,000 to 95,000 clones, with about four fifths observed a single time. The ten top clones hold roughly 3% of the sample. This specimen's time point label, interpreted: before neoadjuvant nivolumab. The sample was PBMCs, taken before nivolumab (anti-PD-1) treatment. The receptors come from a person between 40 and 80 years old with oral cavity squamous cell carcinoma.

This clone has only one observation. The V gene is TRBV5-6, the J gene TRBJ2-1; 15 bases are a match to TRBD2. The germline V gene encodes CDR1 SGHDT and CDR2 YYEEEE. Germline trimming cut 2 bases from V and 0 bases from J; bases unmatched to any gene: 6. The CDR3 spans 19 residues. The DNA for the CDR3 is TGTGCCAGCAGCTTAACGGGACTAGCGGGAGGTAGCTCCTACAATGAGCAGTTCTTC. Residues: CASSLTGLAGGSSYNEQFF. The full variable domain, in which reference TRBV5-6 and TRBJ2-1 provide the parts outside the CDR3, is DAGVTQSPTHLIKTRGQQVTLRCSPKSGHDTVSWYQQALGQGPQFIFQYYEEEERQRGNFPDRFSGHQFPNYSSELNVNALLLGDSALYLCASSLTGLAGGSSYNEQFFGPGTRLTVL.

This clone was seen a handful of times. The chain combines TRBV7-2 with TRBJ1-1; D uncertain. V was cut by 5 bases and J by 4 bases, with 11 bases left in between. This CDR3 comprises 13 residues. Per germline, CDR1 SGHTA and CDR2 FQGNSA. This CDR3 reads CASSEGVGTEAFF. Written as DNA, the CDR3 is TGTGCCAGCAGCGAGGGTGTCGGCACTGAAGCTTTCTTT.

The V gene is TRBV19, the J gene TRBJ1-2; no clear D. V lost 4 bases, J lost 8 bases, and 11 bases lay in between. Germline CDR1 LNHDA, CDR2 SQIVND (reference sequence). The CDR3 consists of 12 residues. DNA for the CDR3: TGTGCCAGTAGTACGCGCGCGGAGGGCTACACCTTC. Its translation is CASSTRAEGYTF.

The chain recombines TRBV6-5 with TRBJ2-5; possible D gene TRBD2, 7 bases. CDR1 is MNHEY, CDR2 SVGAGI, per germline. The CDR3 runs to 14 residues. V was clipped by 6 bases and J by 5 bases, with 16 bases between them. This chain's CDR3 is CASRTTGGWETQYF. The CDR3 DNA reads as TGTGCCAGCAGAACGACGGGGGGCTGGGAGACCCAGTACTTC.

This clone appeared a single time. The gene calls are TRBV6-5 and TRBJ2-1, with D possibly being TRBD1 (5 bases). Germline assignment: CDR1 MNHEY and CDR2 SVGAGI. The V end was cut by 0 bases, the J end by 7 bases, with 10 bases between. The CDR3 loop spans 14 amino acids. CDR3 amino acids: CASSYSYRQNEQFF. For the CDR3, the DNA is TGTGCCAGCAGTTACTCGTACCGACAGAATGAGCAGTTCTTC.

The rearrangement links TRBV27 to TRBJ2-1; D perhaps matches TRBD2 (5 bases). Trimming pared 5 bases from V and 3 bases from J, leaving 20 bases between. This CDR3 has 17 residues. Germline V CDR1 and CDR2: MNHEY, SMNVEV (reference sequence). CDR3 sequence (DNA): TGTGCCAGCAGTCCATCCCGGACTCTCCCCAACTACAATGAGCAGTTCTTC. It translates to CASSPSRTLPNYNEQFF.

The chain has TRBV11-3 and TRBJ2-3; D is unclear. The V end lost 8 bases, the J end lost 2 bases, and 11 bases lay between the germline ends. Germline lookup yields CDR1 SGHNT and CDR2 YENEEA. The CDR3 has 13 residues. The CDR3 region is CASSVRNTDTQYF. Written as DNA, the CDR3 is TGTGCCAGCTCTGTCCGCAACACAGATACGCAGTATTTT.

CDR3 region: CASRERGTDTQYF. CDR3 sequence (DNA): TGTGCCAGCAGGGAGCGGGGCACAGATACGCAGTATTTT. The rearrangement joins TRBV6-1 to TRBJ2-3; TRBD2 might be the D (6 bases). Trimming stripped 6 bases from V and 1 base from J, with 8 bases between. This CDR3 has 13 amino acids. Per germline, CDR1 MNHNS and CDR2 SASEGT.

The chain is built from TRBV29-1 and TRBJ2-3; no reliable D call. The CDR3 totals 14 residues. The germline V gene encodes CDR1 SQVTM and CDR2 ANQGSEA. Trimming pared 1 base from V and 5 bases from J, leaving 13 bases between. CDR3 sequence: CSVEGLRAVDTQYF. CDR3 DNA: TGCAGCGTTGAAGGATTACGGGCGGTAGATACGCAGTATTTT.

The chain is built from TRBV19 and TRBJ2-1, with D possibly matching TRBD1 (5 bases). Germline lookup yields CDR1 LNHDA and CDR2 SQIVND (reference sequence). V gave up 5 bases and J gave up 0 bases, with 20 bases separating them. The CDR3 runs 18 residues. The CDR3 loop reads CASSRAGFIGDSYNEQFF. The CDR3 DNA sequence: TGTGCCAGTAGTCGGGCAGGGTTTATCGGCGACTCCTACAATGAGCAGTTCTTC.

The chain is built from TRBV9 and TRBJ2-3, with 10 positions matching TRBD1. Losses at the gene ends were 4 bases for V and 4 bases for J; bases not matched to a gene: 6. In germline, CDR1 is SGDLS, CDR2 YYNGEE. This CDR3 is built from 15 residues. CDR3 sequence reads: CASSPGTGAPDTQYF. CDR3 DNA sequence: TGTGCCAGCAGCCCCGGGACAGGGGCACCAGATACGCAGTATTTT.

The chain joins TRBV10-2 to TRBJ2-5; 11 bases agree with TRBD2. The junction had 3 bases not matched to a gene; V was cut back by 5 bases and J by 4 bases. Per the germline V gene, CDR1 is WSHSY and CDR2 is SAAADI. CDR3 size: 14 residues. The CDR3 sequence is CASSITSGRETQYF. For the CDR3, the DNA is TGCGCCAGCAGTATTACTAGCGGGAGAGAGACCCAGTACTTC.

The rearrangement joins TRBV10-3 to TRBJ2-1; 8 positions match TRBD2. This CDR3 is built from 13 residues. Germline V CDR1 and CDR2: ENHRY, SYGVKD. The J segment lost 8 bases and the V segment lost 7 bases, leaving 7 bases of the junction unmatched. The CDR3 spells CAITGSGSDEQFF. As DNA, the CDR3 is TGTGCCATCACCGGAAGCGGGAGTGATGAGCAGTTCTTC.

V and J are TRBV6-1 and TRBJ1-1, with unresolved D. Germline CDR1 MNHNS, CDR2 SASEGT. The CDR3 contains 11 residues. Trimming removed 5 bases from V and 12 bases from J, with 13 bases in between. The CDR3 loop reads CASSTGIPPFF. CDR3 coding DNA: TGTGCCAGCAGTACGGGCATACCTCCTTTCTTT.

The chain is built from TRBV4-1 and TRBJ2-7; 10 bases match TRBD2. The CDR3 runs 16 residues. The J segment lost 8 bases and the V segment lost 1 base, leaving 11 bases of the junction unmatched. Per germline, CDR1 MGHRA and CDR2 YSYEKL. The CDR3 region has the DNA TGCGCCAGCAGCCAAGTTTGGTCTAGCGGGAGCCAACAGCAGTACTTC. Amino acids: CASSQVWSSGSQQQYF.

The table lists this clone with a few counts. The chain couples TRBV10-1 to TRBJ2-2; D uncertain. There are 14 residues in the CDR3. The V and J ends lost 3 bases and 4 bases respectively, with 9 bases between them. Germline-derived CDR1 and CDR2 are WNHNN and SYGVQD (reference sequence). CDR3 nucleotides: TGCGCCAGCAGTGATCCCGGTGGCACCGGGGAGCTGTTTTTT. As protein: CASSDPGGTGELFF.

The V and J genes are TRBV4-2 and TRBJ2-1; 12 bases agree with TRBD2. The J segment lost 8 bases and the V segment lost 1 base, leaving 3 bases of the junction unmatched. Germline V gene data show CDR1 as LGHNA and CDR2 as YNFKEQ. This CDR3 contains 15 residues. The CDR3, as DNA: TGTGCCAGCAGCCAAGGGACTAGCGGGATCTATGAGCAGTTCTTC. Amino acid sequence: CASSQGTSGIYEQFF.

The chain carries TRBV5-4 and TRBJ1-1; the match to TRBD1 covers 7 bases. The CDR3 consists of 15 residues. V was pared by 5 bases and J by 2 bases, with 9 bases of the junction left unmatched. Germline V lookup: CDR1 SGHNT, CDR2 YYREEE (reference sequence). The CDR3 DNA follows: TGTGCCAGCAGTACCGGGACAGAGATTAACACTGAAGCTTTCTTT. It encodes CASSTGTEINTEAFF.

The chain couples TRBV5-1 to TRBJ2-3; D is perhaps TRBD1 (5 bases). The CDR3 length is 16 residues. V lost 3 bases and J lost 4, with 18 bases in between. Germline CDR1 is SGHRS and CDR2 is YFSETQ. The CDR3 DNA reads TGCGCCAGCAGCTCCCGACAGAACTCTCGGGCAGATACGCAGTATTTT. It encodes CASSSRQNSRADTQYF.

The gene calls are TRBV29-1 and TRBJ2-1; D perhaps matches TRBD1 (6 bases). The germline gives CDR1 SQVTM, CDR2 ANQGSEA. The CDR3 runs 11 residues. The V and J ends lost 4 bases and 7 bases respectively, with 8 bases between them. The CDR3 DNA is TGCAGCGTTGCAACAGGGAATGAGCAGTTCTTC. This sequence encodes CSVATGNEQFF.

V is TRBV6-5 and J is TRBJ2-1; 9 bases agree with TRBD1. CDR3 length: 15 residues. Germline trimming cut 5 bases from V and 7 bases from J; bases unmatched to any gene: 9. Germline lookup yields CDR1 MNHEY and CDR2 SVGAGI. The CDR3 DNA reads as TGTGCCAGCAGTCCCCCCGGGACAGGGAAAAATGAGCAGTTCTTC. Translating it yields CASSPPGTGKNEQFF.

CDR3 nucleotide sequence: TGTGCCAGCAGCCCCAGACAGTGGGACATGAACACTGAAGCTTTCTTT. Residues: CASSPRQWDMNTEAFF. The genes are TRBV14 and TRBJ1-1, with D maybe TRBD1 (6 bases). Deletions cut 4 bases from V and 0 bases from J, with 15 bases between. Germline V gives CDR1 SGHDN, CDR2 FVKESK. The CDR3 consists of 16 residues.

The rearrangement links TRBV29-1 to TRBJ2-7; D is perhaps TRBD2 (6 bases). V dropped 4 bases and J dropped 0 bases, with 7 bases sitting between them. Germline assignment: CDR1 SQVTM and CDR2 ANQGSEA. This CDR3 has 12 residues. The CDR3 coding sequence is TGCAGCGTTGCCGGGAGCTCCTACGAGCAGTACTTC. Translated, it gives CSVAGSSYEQYF.

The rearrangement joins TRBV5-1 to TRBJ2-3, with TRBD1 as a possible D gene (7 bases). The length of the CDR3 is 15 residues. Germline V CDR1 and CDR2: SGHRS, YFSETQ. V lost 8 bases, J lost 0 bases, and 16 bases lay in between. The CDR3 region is CASTPGGQSTDTQYF. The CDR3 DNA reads TGCGCCAGTACCCCAGGGGGGCAAAGCACAGATACGCAGTATTTT.

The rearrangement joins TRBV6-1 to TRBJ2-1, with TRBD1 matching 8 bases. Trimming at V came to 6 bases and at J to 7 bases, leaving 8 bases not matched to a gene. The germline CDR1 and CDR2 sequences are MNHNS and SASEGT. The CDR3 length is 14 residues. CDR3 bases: TGTGCCAGCAGCTGGGACAGGAAGTTTAATGAGCAGTTCTTC. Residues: CASSWDRKFNEQFF.